This T cell receptor (beta chain) originates from a study of cytomegalovirus exposure and HLA in healthy donors. Points from the study as a whole: Some V segments, TRBV6-2 and TRBV6-3 among them, were indistinguishable and were therefore excluded.

Primers for the PCR totalled 60 Vbeta and 13 Jbeta. Here immunoSEQ multiplex PCR was the method, and the copy in TCRdb shows in-frame clones only, minus some. The data hold about 120,000 clones, with more than 80% observed a single time. For this clone: Its antigen is undetermined.

Germline V gives CDR1 SGHAT, CDR2 FQNNGV. V was trimmed by 1 base and J by 4 bases, leaving 13 bases between them. The CDR3 totals 15 residues. What was sequenced was PBMCs. The clonotype originates from a man aged 25-45 years in good health and CMV-seropositive. The rearrangement uses TRBV11-2 and TRBJ2-5; a possible D gene is TRBD2 (5 bases). The CDR3 reads CASSLVKGRGETQYF. The CDR3 DNA reads TGTGCCAGCAGCTTAGTCAAGGGTCGGGGAGAGACCCAGTACTTC.